Included here is one T cell receptor beta chain sequence, with context. Its antigen is undetermined. This CDR3 has 17 amino acids. The germline V gene has CDR1 MDHEN and CDR2 SYDVKM. Trimming shortened V by 5 bases and J by 2 bases, and 19 bases separated the two germline ends. These data come from a study of T-cell memory formation after mild COVID-19. Whole-study context: Among the donors, TCR clusters were largely specific to each donor.

Study-level results: Detection of some responders pre-infection suggested pre-existing cross-reactive memory T cells participated. Clones that contracted clustered mainly in CM and EM if CD4+ and in EMRA if CD8+.

Using constant-segment primers, 5'RACE produced TCR alpha and TCR beta cDNA libraries carrying sample barcodes and UMIs. From the 5' RACE reads, TCRdb called clonotypes with MiXCR, one entry per CDR3 protein. This sample has 85,000 to 120,000 distinct CDR3 sequences, with more than 15% found just once. The rearrangement joins TRBV28 to TRBJ1-5; no firm D call. This TCR derives from an adult woman who had mild COVID-19 (a few samples of this study predate the infection). Cell type and time point are not known. Sequencing was done on a sample of PBMCs or a T cell subset sorted from them (not recorded which). The CDR3 reads CASSDLFGPRGNQPQHF. The CDR3 DNA reads as TGTGCCAGCAGTGATCTTTTTGGGCCCCGAGGCAATCAGCCCCAGCATTTT.